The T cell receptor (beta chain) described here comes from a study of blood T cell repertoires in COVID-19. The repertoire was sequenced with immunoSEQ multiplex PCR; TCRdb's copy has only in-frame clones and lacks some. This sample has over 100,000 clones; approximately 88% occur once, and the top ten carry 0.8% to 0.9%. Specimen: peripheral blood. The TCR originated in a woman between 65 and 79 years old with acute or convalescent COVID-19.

The CDR3 spells CATSGEKGLSTDTQYF. CDR3 nucleotides: TGTGCCACCAGTGGAGAAAAGGGACTTAGCACAGATACGCAGTATTTT. This rearrangement joins TRBV24-1 to TRBJ2-3; weak D call: TRBD2 (6 bases). The germline V and J ends were trimmed by 5 bases and 0 bases, with 14 bases remaining between them. The CDR3 extends over 16 amino acids. Germline V gene sequence: CDR1 KGHDR, CDR2 SFDVKD.